This T cell receptor beta chain appears in the sequencing data of a study of PD-1 blockade in classical Hodgkin lymphoma. General study findings and limits: Whoever responded completely had baseline diversity much like that seen in newly diagnosed patients. The study reported lower baseline TCR diversity in newly diagnosed patients than in healthy donors. Exclusion applied to patients who initiated nivolumab less than 1 year following ASCT.

The patients all showed relapse after autologous stem cell transplantation, while their brentuximab vedotin exposure varied. For this clone: The antigen remains unidentified.

Germline V gene data show CDR1 as SGHDT and CDR2 as YYEEEE. Trimming took off 2 bases at V and 5 bases at J, with 10 bases between the two ends. The CDR3 covers 14 residues. Repertoires were generated with immunoSEQ multiplex PCR, while TCRdb's copy carries only in-frame clones and drops some. The repertoire holds 11,000 to 15,000 clones, with 83% as singletons. Sequences were derived from peripheral blood mononuclear cells (PBMCs), sampled before the second cycle of nivolumab. The V gene is TRBV5-6, the J gene TRBJ2-2, with no clear D. The sequence came from a human donor with classical Hodgkin lymphoma. The chain's CDR3 is CASSFRVWTGELFF. CDR3 in DNA: TGTGCCAGCAGCTTTAGAGTGTGGACCGGGGAGCTGTTTTTT.